The next 12 T cell receptor beta chains were all read from a single sample in a study of T-cell reconstitution after alpha-beta-depleted transplantation in children listed by TCRdb under 2016. The method behind the library was PCR. Sequencing was performed on an Illumina HiSeq 2500. TCR libraries were prepared with molecular barcoding, using unique molecular identifiers to normalize TCRbeta repertoire quantification. TCRdb handled the public reads itself, with Q25 trimming in fastp and clone calling in MiXCR, and kept productive beta chains. Every CDR3 protein is listed once, alongside the most common genes and DNA of its rows. The sample yields hundreds of thousands of distinct CDR3 sequences; approximately 16% were counted once. The top ten clonotypes cover about 1.1% of the sample. Sequencing was performed on PBMCs from the stem cell graft donor, taken from the stem cell graft. The receptors stem from a human donor who donated a stem cell graft to a child with acute myeloid leukemia.

This clonotype has only one observation. A read error may be the cause here, since a much bigger clone is one base away. The V call is TRBV20-1, the J call TRBJ1-3; D is ambiguous. The germline CDR1 and CDR2 sequences are DFQATT and SNEGSKA (reference sequence). This CDR3 comprises 11 residues. Trimming cost V 4 bases and J 5 bases, with 6 bases left between them. CDR3 loop: CSATVRNTIYF. DNA of the CDR3: TGCAGTGCTACAGTGAGAAACACCATATATTTT.

V usage is TRBV12-3 or TRBV12-4 and J usage is TRBJ1-6; possibly TRBD1 for D (6 bases). Trimming left V 5 bases short and J 7 bases short, with 21 bases between. The CDR3 contains 17 residues. CDR3 DNA sequence: TGTGCCAGCAGTGCCCCCAGGGGACGGGGCAGAAATTCACCCCTCCACTTT. It yields the protein CASSAPRGRGRNSPLHF.

The rearrangement links TRBV29-1 to TRBJ2-2, with D unclear. Trimming shortened V by 5 bases and J by 3 bases, and 10 bases separated the two germline ends. The germline V gene has CDR1 SQVTM and CDR2 ANQGSEA. This CDR3 comprises 13 residues. CDR3: CSVLERDTGELFF. In DNA form, the CDR3 reads TGCAGCGTTCTGGAAAGGGACACCGGGGAGCTGTTTTTT.

The rearrangement joins TRBV7-2 to TRBJ2-7, with 12 bases matching TRBD1. Unmatched junction bases numbered 4, after V lost 1 base and J lost 3 bases. CDR3 length equals 16 residues. Germline loops: CDR1 SGHTA, CDR2 FQGNSA. Here the CDR3 reads CASSLVGTGGLYEQYF. The CDR3, as DNA: TGTGCCAGCAGCTTAGTGGGGACAGGGGGCCTCTACGAGCAGTACTTC.

The chain links TRBV7-2 to TRBJ1-2, with D possibly TRBD1 on 6 matching bases. CDR3 length equals 14 residues. The germline gives CDR1 SGHTA, CDR2 FQGNSA. Deletions cut 5 bases from V and 1 base from J, with 11 bases between. The CDR3 bases are TGTGCCAGCAGCGGACAGCCACTTAACTATGGCTACACCTTC. As protein: CASSGQPLNYGYTF.

This clonotype was recorded at least ten times. The chain carries TRBV20-1 and TRBJ1-2, with D possibly matching TRBD1 (5 bases). CDR3 length: 13 residues. The V gene's germline CDR1 is DFQATT and CDR2 SNEGSKA (reference sequence). V was clipped by 1 base and J by 3 bases, with 9 bases between them. Here the CDR3 reads CSARAGGDYGYTF. As DNA, the CDR3 is TGCAGTGCTAGAGCGGGAGGGGACTATGGCTACACCTTC.

This clonotype was seen a few times. The V gene is TRBV25-1, the J gene TRBJ2-5; TRBD1 aligns across 9 bases. V gave up 6 bases and J gave up 4 bases; unmatched junction bases: 9. CDR1 is MGHDK and CDR2 is SYGVNS in the germline V gene. The CDR3 consists of 15 residues. The CDR3 loop reads CASRGPGQGGETQYF. The CDR3 nucleotides read TGTGCCAGCAGGGGTCCGGGACAGGGAGGAGAGACCCAGTACTTC.

The V call is TRBV6-1, the J call TRBJ2-6; the match to TRBD1 covers 9 bases. CDR1 is MNHNS, CDR2 SASEGT, per germline. The junction had 5 bases not matched to a gene; V was cut back by 5 bases and J by 0 bases. The CDR3 spans 17 residues. In nucleotides, the CDR3 is TGTGCCAGCAGTACCACAGGGGGCGACTCTGGGGCCAACGTCCTGACTTTC. This encodes CASSTTGGDSGANVLTF.

This clonotype was detected many times. The V gene is TRBV7-2, the J gene TRBJ1-1; TRBD1 matches at 9 bases. This CDR3 comprises 17 residues. Trimming cost V 6 bases and J 0 bases; bases outside gene matches: 11. The germline V gene has CDR1 SGHTA and CDR2 FQGNSA. The CDR3 region is CASSRAPGQGLNTEAFF. The CDR3 DNA follows: TGTGCCAGCAGTCGAGCTCCGGGACAGGGACTGAACACTGAAGCTTTCTTT.

This clonotype has a count of ten or more. The V gene is TRBV15, the J gene TRBJ1-1; D remains ambiguous. The CDR3 runs 13 residues. Germline V gene lookup returns CDR1 LNHNV and CDR2 YYDKDF (reference sequence). Between the trimmed V and J ends, which lost 4 bases and 4 bases, there was a span of 10 bases. The CDR3 spells CATSIWELTEAFF. The CDR3 DNA reads TGTGCCACCAGCATATGGGAGCTCACTGAAGCTTTCTTT.

The chain couples TRBV20-1 to TRBJ1-3; unclear D gene. Germline CDR1 reads DFQATT; CDR2 reads SNEGSKA (reference sequence). The length of the CDR3 is 15 residues. V was shortened by 5 bases and J by 0 bases, with 14 bases between the two germline ends. CDR3 sequence (DNA): TGCAGTGCTGTCGTACAAGCAGGCTCTGGAAACACCATATATTTT. Its protein product is CSAVVQAGSGNTIYF.

This chain uses TRBV15 with TRBJ2-5; 7 positions agree with TRBD2. V lost 0 bases, J lost 6 bases, and 7 bases stayed unmatched. Germline-derived CDR1 and CDR2 are LNHNV and YYDKDF (reference sequence). There are 15 residues in the CDR3. CDR3 in DNA: TGTGCCACCAGCAGAGATCGGGGCGGGGGAAAGACCCAGTACTTC. This encodes CATSRDRGGGKTQYF.